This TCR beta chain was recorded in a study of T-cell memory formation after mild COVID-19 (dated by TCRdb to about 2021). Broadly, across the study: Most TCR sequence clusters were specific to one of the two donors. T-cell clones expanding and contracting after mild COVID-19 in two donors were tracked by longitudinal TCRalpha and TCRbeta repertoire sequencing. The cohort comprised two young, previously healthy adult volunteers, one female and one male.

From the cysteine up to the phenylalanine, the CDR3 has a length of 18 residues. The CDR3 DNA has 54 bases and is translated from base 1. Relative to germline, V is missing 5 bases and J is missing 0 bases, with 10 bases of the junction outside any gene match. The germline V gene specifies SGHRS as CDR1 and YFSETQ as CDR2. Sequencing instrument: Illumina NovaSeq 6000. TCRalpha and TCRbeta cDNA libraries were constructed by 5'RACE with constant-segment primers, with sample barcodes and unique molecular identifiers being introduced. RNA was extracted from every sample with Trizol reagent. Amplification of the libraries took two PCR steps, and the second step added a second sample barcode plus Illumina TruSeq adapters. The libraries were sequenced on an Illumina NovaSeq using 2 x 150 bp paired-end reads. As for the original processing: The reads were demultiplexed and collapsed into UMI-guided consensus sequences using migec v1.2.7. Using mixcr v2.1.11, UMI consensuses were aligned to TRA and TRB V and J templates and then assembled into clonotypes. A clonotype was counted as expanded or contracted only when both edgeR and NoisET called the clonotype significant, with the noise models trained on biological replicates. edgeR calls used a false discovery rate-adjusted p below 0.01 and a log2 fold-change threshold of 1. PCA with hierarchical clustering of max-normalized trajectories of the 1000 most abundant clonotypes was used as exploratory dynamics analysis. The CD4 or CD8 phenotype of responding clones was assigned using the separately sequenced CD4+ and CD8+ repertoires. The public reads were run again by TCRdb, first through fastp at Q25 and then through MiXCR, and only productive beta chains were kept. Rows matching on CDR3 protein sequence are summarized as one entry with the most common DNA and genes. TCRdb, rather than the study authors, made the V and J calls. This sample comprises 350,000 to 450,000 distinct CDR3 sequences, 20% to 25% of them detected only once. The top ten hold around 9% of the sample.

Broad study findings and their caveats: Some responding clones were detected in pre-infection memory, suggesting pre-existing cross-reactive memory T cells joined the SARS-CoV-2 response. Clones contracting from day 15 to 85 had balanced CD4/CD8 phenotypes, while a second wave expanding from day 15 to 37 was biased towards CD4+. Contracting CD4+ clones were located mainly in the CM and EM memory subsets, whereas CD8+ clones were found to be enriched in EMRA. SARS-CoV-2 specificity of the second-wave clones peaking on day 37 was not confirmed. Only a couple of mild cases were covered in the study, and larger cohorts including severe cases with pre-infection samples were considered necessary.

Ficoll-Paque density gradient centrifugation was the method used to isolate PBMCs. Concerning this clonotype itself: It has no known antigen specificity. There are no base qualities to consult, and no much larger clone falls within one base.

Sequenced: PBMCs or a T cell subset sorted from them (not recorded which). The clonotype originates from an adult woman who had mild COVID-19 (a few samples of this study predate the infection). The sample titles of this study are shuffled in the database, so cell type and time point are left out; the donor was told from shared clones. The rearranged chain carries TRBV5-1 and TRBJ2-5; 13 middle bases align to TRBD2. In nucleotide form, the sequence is TGCGCCAGCAGACTGACGGGACTAGCGGGATGGTACCAAGAGACCCAGTACTTC. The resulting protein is CASRLTGLAGWYQETQYF.